This T cell receptor beta chain was captured in a study of response to subunit inactivated influenza vaccine. Each CDR3 protein gets one entry after TCRdb re-called the RT-PCR reads with MiXCR. The sample yields 200,000 to 250,000 distinct CDR3 sequences, about 12% seen once. This clonotype was detected only a few times. V lost 6 bases, J lost 7 bases, and 3 bases stayed unmatched. This CDR3 comprises 14 residues. The V gene's germline CDR1 is SNHLY and CDR2 FYNNEI. The chain joins TRBV2 to TRBJ2-1; 13 bases are a match to TRBD2. The material was non-naive T cells sorted from PBMCs, obtained approximately 15 days before vaccination. The TCR sequence derives from a man aged 45-60 years who received an inactivated influenza vaccine. The CDR3 is CASRLAGGLNEQFF. The CDR3 DNA follows: TGTGCCAGCAGACTAGCGGGGGGGCTGAATGAGCAGTTCTTC. The full variable domain, completed using reference TRBV2 and TRBJ2-1, is EPEVTQTPSHQVTQMGQEVILRCVPISNHLYFYWYRQILGQKVEFLVSFYNNEISEKSEIFDDQFSVERPDGSNFTLKIRSTKLEDSAMYFCASRLAGGLNEQFFGPGTRLTVL.